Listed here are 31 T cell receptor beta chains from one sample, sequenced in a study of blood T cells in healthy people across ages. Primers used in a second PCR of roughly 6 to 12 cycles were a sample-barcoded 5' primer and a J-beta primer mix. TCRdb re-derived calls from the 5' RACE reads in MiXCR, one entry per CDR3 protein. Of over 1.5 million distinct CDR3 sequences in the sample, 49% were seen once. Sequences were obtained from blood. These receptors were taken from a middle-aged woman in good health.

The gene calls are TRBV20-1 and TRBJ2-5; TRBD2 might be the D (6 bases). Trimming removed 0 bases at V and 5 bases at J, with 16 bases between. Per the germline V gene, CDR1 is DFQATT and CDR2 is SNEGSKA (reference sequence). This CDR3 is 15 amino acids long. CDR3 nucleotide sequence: TGCAGTGCTAGAGAGGGGAGACTAGATATGGAGACCCAGTACTTC. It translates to CSAREGRLDMETQYF.

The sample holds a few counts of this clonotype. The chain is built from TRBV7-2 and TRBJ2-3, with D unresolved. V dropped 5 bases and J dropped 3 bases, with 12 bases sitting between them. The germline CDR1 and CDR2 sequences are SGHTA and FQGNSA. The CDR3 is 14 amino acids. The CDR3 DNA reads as TGTGCCAGCAGCCCAAATTCCAATACAGATACGCAGTATTTT. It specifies CASSPNSNTDTQYF. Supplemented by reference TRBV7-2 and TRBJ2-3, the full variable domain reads GAGVSQSPSNKVTEKGKDVELRCDPISGHTALYWYRQSLGQGLEFLIYFQGNSAPDKSGLPSDRFSAERTGGSVSTLTIQRTQQEDSAVYLCASSPNSNTDTQYFGPGTRLTVL.

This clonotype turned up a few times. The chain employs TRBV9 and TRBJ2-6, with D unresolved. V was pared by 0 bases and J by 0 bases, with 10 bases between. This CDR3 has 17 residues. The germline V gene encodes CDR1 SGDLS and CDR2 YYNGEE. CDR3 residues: CASSVVAFRSGANVLTF. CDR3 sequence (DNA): TGTGCCAGCAGCGTAGTGGCCTTTCGCTCTGGGGCCAACGTCCTGACTTTC.

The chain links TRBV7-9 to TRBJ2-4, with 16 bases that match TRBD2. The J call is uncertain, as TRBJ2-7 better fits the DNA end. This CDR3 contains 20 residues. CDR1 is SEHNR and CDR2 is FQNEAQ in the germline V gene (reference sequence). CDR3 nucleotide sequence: TGTGCCAGCAGCAGTACGGGACTAGCGGGGGGGCACCCTCAAGATTACGAGCAGTACTTC. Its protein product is CASSSTGLAGGHPQDYEQYF.

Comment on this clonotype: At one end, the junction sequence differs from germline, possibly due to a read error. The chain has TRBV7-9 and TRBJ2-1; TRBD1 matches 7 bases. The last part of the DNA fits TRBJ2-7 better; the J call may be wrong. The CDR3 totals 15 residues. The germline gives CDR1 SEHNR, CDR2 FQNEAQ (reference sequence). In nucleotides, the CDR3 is TGTGCCAGCAGCTTAGCAGGGGGCCCAGCCTACGGGCAGTACTTC. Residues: CASSLAGGPAYGQYF.

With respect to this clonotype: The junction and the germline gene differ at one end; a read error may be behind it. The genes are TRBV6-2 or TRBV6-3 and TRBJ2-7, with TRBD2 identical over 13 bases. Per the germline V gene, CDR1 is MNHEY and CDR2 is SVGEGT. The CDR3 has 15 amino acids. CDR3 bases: TGTGCCAGCAGTTCCTCGGGACTAGCGGGGATCGAGCTGTACTTC. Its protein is CASSSSGLAGIELYF.

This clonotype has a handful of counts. The CDR3 reads CATTPQGDEQFF. In nucleotides, the CDR3 is TGTGCCACCACTCCTCAGGGAGATGAGCAGTTCTTC. The V and J genes are TRBV7-2 and TRBJ2-1; the D call may be TRBD1 or TRBD2 (5 bases each). The CDR3 is made up of 12 amino acids. Trimming pared 10 bases from V and 8 bases from J, leaving 15 bases between. Germline V gene data show CDR1 as SGHTA and CDR2 as FQGNSA.

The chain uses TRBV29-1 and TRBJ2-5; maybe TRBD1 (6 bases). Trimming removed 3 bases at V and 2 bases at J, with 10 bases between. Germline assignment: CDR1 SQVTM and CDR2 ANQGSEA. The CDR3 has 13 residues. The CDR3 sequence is CSVERTAQETQYF. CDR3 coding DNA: TGCAGCGTTGAGCGGACAGCACAAGAGACCCAGTACTTC.

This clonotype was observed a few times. In DNA, the CDR3 is TGTGCCAGCAGTAACGGGGTCTACGAGCAGTACTTC. Encoded protein: CASSNGVYEQYF. V is TRBV6-1 and J is TRBJ2-7, with a weak D call TRBD2 (5 bases). Germline values: CDR1 MNHNS, CDR2 SASEGT. V was cut by 5 bases and J by 3 bases, with 8 bases left in between. The CDR3 spans 12 residues.

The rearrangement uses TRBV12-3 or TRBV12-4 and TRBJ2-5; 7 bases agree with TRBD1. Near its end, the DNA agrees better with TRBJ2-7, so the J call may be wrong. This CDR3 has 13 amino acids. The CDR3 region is CASRLGQVGEQYF. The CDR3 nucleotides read TGTGCCAGCAGGCTTGGACAGGTCGGCGAGCAGTACTTC.

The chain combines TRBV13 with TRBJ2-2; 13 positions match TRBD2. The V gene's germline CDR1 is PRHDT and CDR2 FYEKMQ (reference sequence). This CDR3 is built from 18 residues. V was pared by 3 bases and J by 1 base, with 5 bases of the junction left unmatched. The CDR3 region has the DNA TGTGCCAGCAGCTTCCGGACTAGCGGGGGCCGGAACACCGGGGAGCTGTTTTTT. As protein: CASSFRTSGGRNTGELFF.

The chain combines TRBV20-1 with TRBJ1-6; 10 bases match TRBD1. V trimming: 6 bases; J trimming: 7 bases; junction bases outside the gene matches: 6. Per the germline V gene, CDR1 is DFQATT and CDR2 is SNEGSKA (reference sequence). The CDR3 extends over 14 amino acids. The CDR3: CSAGQGKGNSPLHF. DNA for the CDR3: TGCAGTGCGGGACAGGGGAAGGGAAATTCACCCCTCCACTTT.

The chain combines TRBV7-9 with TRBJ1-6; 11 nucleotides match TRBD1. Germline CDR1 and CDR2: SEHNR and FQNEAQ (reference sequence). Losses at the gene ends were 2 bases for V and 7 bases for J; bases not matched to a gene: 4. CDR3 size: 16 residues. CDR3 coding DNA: TGTGCCAGCAGCTTAATGAGGGACAGGGGGAATTCACCCCTCCACTTT. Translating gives CASSLMRDRGNSPLHF. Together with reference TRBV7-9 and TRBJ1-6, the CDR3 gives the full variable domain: DTGVSQNPRHKITKRGQNVTFRCDPISEHNRLYWYRQTLGQGPEFLTYFQNEAQLEKSRLLSDRFSAERPKGSFSTLEIQRTEQGDSAMYLCASSLMRDRGNSPLHFGNGTRLTVT.

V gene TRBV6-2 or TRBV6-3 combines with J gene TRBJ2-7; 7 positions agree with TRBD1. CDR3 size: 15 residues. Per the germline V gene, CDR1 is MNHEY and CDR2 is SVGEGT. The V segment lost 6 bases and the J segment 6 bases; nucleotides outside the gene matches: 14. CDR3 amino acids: CASRADRALGFEQYF. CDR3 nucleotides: TGTGCCAGCAGGGCCGACAGGGCCCTAGGGTTCGAGCAGTACTTC.

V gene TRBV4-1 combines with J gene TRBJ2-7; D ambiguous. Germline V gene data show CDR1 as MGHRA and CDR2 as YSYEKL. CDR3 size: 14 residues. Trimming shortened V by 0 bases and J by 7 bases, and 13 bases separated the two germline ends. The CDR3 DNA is TGCGCCAGCAGCCAAGATGGTACGGGTGGAGAGCAGTACTTC. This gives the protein CASSQDGTGGEQYF.

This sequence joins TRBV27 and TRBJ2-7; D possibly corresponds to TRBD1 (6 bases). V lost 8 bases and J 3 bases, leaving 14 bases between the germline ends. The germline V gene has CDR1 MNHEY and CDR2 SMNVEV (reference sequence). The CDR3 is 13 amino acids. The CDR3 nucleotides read TGTGCCAGCGGAACGACAGGTGACTACGAGCAGTACTTC. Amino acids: CASGTTGDYEQYF.

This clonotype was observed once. CDR3 nucleotides: TGTGCCATCAGTGAACCACAGGGTGAGCAGTACTTC. It is translated as CAISEPQGEQYF. The rearrangement links TRBV10-3 to TRBJ2-5, with a tentative D call TRBD1 (6 bases). Germline-derived CDR1 and CDR2 are ENHRY and SYGVKD. Deletions cut 3 bases from V and 11 bases from J, with 13 bases between. This CDR3 has 12 amino acids.

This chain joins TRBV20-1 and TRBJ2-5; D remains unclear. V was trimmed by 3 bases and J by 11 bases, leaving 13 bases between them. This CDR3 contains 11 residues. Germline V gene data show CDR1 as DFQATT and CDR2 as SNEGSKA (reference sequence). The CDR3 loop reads CSASLGSEQYF. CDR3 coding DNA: TGCAGTGCTAGTTTGGGCTCTGAGCAGTACTTC.

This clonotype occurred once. The CDR3 spells CASSWSPHRSYGYTF. The CDR3 DNA reads TGTGCCAGCAGTTGGAGCCCTCACCGCAGCTATGGCTACACCTTC. The rearrangement links TRBV27 to TRBJ1-2, with D unresolved. CDR3 length: 15 amino acids. CDR1 MNHEY and CDR2 SMNVEV come from the germline V gene (reference sequence). Trimming took off 4 bases at V and 4 bases at J, with 16 bases between the two ends.

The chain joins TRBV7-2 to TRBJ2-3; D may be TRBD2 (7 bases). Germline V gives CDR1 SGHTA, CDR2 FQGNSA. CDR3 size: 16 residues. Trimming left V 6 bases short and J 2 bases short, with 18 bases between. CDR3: CASSRGGAQDTDTQYF. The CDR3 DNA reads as TGTGCCAGCAGTAGGGGGGGGGCCCAGGACACAGATACGCAGTATTTT.

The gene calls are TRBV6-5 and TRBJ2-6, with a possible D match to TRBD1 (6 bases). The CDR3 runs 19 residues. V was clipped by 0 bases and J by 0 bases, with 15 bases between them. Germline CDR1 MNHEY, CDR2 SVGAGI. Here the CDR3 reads CASSYSIGGSSSGANVLTF. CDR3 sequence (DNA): TGTGCCAGCAGTTACTCGATTGGGGGCTCAAGCTCTGGGGCCAACGTCCTGACTTTC.

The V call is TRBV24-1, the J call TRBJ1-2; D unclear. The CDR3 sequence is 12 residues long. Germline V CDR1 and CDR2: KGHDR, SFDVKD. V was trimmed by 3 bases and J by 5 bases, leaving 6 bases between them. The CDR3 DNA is TGTGCCACCAGTGATACTCCGTATGGCTACACCTTC. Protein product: CATSDTPYGYTF.

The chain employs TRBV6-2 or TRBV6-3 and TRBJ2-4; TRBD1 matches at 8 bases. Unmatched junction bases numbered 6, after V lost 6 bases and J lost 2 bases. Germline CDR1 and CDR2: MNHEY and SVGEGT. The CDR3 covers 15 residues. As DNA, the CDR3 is TGTGCCAGCAGCCACGACAGGGGAACCAAAAACATTCAGTACTTC. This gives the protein CASSHDRGTKNIQYF.

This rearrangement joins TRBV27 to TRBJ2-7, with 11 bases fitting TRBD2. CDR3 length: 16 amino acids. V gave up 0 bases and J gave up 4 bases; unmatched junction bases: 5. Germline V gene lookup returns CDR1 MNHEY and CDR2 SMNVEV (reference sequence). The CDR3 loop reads CASSLSGTSGFYEQYF. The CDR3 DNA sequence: TGTGCCAGCAGTTTATCCGGGACTAGCGGATTTTACGAGCAGTACTTC.

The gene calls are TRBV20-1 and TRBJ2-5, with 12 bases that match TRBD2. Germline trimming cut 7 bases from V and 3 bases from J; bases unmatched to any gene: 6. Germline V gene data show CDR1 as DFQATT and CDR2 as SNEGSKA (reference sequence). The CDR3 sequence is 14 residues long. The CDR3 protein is CSGQLAGGKETQYF. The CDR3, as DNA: TGCAGTGGCCAGCTAGCGGGGGGGAAAGAGACCCAGTACTTC.

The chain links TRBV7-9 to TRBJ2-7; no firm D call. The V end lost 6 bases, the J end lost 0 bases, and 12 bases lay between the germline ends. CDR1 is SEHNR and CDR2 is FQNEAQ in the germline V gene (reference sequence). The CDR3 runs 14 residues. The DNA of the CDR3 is TGTGCCAGCAGTGTGGGGATAAGCTCCTACGAGCAGTACTTC. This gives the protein CASSVGISSYEQYF. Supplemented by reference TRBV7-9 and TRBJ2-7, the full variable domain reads DTGVSQNPRHKITKRGQNVTFRCDPISEHNRLYWYRQTLGQGPEFLTYFQNEAQLEKSRLLSDRFSAERPKGSFSTLEIQRTEQGDSAMYLCASSVGISSYEQYFGPGTRLTVT.

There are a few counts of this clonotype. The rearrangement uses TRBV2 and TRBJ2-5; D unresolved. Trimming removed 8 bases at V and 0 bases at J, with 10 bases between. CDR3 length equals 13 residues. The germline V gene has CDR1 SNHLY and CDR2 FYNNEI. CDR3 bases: TGTGCCAGCTACCGCCGAGACCAAGAGACCCAGTACTTC. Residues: CASYRRDQETQYF. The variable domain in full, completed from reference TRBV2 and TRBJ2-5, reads EPEVTQTPSHQVTQMGQEVILRCVPISNHLYFYWYRQILGQKVEFLVSFYNNEISEKSEIFDDQFSVERPDGSNFTLKIRSTKLEDSAMYFCASYRRDQETQYFGPGTRLLVL.

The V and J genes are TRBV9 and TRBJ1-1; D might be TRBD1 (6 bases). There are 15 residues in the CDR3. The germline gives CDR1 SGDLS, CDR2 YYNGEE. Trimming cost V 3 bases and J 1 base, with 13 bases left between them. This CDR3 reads CASSAQQTGNTEAFF. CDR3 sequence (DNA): TGTGCCAGCAGCGCCCAACAGACAGGGAACACTGAAGCTTTCTTT.

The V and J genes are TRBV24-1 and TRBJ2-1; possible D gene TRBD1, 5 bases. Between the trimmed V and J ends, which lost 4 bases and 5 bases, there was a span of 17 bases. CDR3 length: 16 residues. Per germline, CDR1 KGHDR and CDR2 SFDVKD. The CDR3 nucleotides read TGTGCCACCAGTGACGGACAACGTAGGAGAGACAATGAGCAGTTCTTC. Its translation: CATSDGQRRRDNEQFF.

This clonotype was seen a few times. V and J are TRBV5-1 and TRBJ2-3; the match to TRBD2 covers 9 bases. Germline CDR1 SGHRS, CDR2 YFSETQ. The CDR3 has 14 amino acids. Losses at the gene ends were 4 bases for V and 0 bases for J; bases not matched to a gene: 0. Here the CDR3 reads CASSTSGSTDTQYF. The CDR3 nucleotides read TGCGCCAGCAGCACTAGCGGGAGCACAGATACGCAGTATTTT. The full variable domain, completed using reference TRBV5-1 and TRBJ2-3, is KAGVTQTPRYLIKTRGQQVTLSCSPISGHRSVSWYQQTPGQGLQFLFEYFSETQRNKGNFPGRFSGRQFSNSRSEMNVSTLELGDSALYLCASSTSGSTDTQYFGPGTRLTVL.

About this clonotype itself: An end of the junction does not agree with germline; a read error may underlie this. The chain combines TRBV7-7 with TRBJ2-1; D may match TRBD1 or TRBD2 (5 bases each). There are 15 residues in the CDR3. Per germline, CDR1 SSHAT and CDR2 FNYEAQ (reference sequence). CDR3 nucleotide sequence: TGTGCTAGCAGCTTAGTCCTAGTCGGGGCCAATGAGCAGTTCTTC. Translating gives CASSLVLVGANEQFF.